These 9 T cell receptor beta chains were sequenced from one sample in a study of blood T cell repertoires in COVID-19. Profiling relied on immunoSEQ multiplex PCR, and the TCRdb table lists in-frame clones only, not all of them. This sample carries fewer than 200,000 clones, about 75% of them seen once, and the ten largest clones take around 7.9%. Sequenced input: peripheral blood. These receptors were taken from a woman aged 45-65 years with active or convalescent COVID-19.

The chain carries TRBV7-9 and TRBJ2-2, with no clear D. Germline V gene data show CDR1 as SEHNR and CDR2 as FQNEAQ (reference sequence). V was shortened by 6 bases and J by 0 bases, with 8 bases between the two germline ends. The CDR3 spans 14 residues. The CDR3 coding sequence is TGTGCCAGCAGTAGTCCAACGAACACCGGGGAGCTGTTTTTT. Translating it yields CASSSPTNTGELFF.

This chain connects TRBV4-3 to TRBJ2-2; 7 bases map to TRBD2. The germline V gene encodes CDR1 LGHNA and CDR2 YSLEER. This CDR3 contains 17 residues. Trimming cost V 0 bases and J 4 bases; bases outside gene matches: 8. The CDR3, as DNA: TGCGCCAGCAGCCAAGATTGGGAGGGTTTGACCACCGGGGAGCTGTTTTTT. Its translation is CASSQDWEGLTTGELFF.

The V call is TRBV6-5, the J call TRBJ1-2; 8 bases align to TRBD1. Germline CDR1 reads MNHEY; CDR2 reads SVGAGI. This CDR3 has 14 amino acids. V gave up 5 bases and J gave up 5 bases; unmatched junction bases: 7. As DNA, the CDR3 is TGTGCCAGCAGTCCATCACGGACAGGGTATGGCTACACCTTC. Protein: CASSPSRTGYGYTF.

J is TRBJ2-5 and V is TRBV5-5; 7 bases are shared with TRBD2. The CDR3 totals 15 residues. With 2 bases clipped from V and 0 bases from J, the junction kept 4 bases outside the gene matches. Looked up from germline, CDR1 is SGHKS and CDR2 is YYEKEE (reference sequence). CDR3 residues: CASSFPLADQETQYF. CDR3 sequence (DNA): TGTGCCAGCAGCTTCCCCCTAGCGGACCAAGAGACCCAGTACTTC.

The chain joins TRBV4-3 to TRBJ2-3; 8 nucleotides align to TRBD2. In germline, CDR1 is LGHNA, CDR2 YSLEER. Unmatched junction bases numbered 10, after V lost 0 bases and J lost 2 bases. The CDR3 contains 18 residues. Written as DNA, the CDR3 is TGCGCCAGCAGCCAAGAGAGGAGCGGGGGTTCCAACACAGATACGCAGTATTTT. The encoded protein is CASSQERSGGSNTDTQYF.

For the CDR3, the DNA is TGTGCCAGCAGCTTAGGCGACGCGGGGGTTGGTTCACCCCTCCACTTT. Protein sequence: CASSLGDAGVGSPLHF. V is TRBV13 and J is TRBJ1-6, with TRBD1 as a possible D gene (5 bases). This CDR3 has 16 amino acids. Germline CDR1 reads PRHDT; CDR2 reads FYEKMQ (reference sequence). Trimming shortened V by 0 bases and J by 9 bases, and 15 bases separated the two germline ends.

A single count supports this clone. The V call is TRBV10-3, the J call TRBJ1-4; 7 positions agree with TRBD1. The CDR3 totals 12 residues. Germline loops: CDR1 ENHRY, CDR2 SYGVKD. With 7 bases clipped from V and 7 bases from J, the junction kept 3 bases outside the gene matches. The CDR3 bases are TGTGCCATCATCGCAGGGGGTGAAAAACTGTTTTTT. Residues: CAIIAGGEKLFF.

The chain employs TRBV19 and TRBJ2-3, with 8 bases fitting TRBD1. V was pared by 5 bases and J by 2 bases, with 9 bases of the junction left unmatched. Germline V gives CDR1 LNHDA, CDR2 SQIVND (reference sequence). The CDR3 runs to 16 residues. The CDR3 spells CASSPTTGVVTDTQYF. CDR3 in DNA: TGTGCCAGTAGTCCAACGACAGGGGTTGTCACAGATACGCAGTATTTT.

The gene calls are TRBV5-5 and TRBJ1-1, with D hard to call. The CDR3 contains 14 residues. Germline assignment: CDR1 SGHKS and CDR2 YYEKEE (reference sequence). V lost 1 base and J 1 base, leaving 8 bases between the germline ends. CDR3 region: CASSLSGWNTEAFF. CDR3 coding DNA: TGTGCCAGCAGCTTGTCGGGATGGAACACTGAAGCTTTCTTT.